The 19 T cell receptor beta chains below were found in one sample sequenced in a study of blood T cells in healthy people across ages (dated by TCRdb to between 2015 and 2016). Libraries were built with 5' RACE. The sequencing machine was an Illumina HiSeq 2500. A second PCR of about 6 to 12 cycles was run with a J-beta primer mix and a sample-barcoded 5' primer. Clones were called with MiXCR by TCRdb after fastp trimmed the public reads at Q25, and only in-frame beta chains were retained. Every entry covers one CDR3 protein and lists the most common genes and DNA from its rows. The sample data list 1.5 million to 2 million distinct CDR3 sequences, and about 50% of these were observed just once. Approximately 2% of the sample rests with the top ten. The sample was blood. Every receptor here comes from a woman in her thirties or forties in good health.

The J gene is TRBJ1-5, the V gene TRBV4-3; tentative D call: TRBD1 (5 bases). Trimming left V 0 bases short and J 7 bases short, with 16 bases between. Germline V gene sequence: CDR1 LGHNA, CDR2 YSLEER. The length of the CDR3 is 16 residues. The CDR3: CASSQEVTGVGQPQHF. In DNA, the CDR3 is TGCGCCAGCAGCCAAGAAGTAACGGGGGTAGGACAGCCCCAGCATTTT.

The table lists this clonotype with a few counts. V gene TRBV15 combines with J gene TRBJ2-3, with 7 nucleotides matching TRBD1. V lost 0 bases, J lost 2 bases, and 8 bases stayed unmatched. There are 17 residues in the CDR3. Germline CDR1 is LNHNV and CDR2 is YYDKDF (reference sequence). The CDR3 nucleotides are TGTGCCACCAGCAGAGAGGACAGGCTAAGTGTCACAGATACGCAGTATTTT. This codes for CATSREDRLSVTDTQYF.

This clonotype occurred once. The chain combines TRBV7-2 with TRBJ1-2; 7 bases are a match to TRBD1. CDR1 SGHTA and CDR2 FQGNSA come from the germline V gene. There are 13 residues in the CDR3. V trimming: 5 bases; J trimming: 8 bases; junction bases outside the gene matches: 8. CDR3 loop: CASSQQGKSGYTF. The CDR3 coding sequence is TGTGCCAGCAGCCAACAGGGGAAGTCCGGCTACACCTTC.

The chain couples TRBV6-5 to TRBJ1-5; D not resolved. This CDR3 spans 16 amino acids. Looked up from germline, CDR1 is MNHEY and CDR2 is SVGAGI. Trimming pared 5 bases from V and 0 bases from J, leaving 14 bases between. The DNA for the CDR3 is TGTGCCAGCAGTCGGAGGTCAGACAATAGCAATCAGCCCCAGCATTTT. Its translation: CASSRRSDNSNQPQHF.

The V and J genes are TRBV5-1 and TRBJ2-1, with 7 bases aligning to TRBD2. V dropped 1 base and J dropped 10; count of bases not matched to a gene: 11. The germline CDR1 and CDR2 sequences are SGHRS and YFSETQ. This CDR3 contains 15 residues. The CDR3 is CASSLRGGSTYEQFF. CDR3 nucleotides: TGCGCCAGCAGCTTGAGGGGAGGGAGTACCTACGAGCAGTTCTTC.

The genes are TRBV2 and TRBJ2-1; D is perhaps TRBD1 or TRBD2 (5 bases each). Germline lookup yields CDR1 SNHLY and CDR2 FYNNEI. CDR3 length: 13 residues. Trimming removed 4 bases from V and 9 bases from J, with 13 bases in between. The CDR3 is CASSAEGPREQFF. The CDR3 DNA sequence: TGTGCCAGCAGTGCCGAGGGACCCCGTGAGCAGTTCTTC.

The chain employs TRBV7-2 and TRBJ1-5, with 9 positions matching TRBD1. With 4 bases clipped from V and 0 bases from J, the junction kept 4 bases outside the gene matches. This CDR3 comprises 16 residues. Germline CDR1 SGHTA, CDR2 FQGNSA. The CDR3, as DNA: TGTGCCAGCAGCTCACAGGGGGCGCATAGCAATCAGCCCCAGCATTTT. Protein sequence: CASSSQGAHSNQPQHF.

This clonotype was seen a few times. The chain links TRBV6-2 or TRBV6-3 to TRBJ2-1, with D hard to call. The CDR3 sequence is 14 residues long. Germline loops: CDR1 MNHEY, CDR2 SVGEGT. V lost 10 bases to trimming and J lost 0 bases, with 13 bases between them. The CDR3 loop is CATAVDTSYNEQFF. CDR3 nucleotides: TGTGCCACCGCTGTTGACACCTCCTACAATGAGCAGTTCTTC.

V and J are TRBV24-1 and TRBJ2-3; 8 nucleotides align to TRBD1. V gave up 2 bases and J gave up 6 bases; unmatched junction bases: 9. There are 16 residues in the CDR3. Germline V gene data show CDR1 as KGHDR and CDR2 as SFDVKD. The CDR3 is CATSDSRTGQMDTQYF. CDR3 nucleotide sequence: TGTGCCACCAGTGATTCGAGGACAGGGCAGATGGATACGCAGTATTTT.

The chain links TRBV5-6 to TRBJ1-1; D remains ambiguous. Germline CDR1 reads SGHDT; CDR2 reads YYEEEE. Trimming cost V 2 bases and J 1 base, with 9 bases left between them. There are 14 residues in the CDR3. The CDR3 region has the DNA TGTGCCAGCAGCTTTGCGAGTAGGAACACTGAAGCTTTCTTT. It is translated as CASSFASRNTEAFF.

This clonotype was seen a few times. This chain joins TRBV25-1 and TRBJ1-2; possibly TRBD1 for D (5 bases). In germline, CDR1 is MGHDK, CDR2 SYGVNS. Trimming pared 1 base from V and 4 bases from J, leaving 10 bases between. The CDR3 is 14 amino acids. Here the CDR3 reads CASSESQGLYGYTF. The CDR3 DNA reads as TGTGCCAGCAGTGAATCTCAGGGACTCTATGGCTACACCTTC.

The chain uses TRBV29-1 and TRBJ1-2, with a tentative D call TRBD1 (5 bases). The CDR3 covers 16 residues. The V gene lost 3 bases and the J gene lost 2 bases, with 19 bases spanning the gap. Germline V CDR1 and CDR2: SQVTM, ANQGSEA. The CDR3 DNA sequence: TGCAGCGTTGAGAGGGGAGCGGGGATTGGCAACTATGGCTACACCTTC. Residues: CSVERGAGIGNYGYTF.

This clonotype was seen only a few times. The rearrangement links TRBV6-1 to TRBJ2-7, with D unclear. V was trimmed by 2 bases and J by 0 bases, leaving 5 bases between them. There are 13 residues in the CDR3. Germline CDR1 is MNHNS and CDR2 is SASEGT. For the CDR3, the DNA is TGTGCCAGCAGTGAATCAGTCTCCTACGAGCAGTACTTC. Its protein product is CASSESVSYEQYF.

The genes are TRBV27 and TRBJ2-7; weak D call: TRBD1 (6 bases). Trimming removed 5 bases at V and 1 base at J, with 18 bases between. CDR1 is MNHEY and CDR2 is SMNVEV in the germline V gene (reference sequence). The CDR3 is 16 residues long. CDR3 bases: TGTGCCAGCAGTAGTACAGGGCGGGCGTGGTCCTACGAGCAGTACTTC. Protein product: CASSSTGRAWSYEQYF.

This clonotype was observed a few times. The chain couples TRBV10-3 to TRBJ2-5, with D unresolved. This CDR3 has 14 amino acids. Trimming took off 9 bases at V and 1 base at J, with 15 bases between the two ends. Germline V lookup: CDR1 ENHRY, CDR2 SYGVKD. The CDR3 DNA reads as TGTGCCATACGGCAGACTGAGTCCCAAGAGACCCAGTACTTC. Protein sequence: CAIRQTESQETQYF.

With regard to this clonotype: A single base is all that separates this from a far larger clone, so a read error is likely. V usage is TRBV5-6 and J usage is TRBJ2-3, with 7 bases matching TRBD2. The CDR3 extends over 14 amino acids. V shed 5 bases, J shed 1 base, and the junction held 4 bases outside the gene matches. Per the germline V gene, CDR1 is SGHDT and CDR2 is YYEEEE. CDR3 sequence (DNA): TGTGCCAGCAGGTTAACTAGCGGCACAGATACGCAGTATTTT. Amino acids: CASRLTSGTDTQYF. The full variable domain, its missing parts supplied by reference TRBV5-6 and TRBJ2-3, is DAGVTQSPTHLIKTRGQQVTLRCSPKSGHDTVSWYQQALGQGPQFIFQYYEEEERQRGNFPDRFSGHQFPNYSSELNVNALLLGDSALYLCASRLTSGTDTQYFGPGTRLTVL.

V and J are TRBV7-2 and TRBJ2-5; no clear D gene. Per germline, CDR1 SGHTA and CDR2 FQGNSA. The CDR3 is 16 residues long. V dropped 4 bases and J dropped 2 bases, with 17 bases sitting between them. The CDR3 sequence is CASSSGVGHPQETQYF. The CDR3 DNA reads TGTGCCAGCAGCTCAGGAGTTGGGCACCCACAAGAGACCCAGTACTTC. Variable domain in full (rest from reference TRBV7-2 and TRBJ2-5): GAGVSQSPSNKVTEKGKDVELRCDPISGHTALYWYRQSLGQGLEFLIYFQGNSAPDKSGLPSDRFSAERTGGSVSTLTIQRTQQEDSAVYLCASSSGVGHPQETQYFGPGTRLLVL.

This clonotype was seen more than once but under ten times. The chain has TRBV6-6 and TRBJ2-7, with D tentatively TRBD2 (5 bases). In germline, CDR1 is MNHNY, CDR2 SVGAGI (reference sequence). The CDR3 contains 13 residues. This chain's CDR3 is CAFESGSSYEQYF. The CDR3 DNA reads TGTGCTTTTGAGAGCGGAAGCTCCTACGAGCAGTACTTC.

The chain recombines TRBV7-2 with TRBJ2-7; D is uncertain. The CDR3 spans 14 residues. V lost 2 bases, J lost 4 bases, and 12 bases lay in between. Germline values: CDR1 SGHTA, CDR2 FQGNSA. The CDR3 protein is CASSLRAVGYEQYF. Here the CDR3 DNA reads TGTGCCAGCAGCTTAAGAGCTGTAGGGTACGAGCAGTACTTC.